The 10 T cell receptor beta chains listed next were all sequenced from one sample in a study of blood T cell repertoires in COVID-19. Measured with immunoSEQ multiplex PCR; TCRdb has only the in-frame clones, and not every one. The repertoire consists of 300,000 or so clones, with about 83% occurring once and the leading ten covering about 1.2%. Material: peripheral blood. Receptors were obtained from a woman in her forties or fifties with acute or convalescent COVID-19.

This chain uses TRBV9 with TRBJ1-3, with 9 positions matching TRBD1. With 4 bases clipped from V and 7 bases from J, the junction kept 6 bases outside the gene matches. Per germline, CDR1 SGDLS and CDR2 YYNGEE. This CDR3 is built from 14 residues. CDR3 loop: CASSPGQGTNTIYF. Here the CDR3 DNA reads TGTGCCAGCAGCCCCGGACAGGGGACTAACACCATATATTTT.

The gene calls are TRBV27 and TRBJ1-2; TRBD1 aligns across 7 bases. V shed 5 bases and J 4 bases; nucleotides not matched to a gene: 10. This CDR3 has 15 residues. In germline, CDR1 is MNHEY, CDR2 SMNVEV (reference sequence). The CDR3 region has the DNA TGTGCCAGCAGTCCCGCGGGACAGCCTACCTATGGCTACACCTTC. It yields the protein CASSPAGQPTYGYTF.

The V and J genes are TRBV5-1 and TRBJ2-5; D gene uncertain. Trimming cost V 0 bases and J 2 bases, with 11 bases left between them. Germline CDR1 is SGHRS and CDR2 is YFSETQ. This CDR3 contains 15 residues. CDR3 in DNA: TGCGCCAGCAGCTTGGCGATTACGGTTCAAGAGACCCAGTACTTC. Translation: CASSLAITVQETQYF.

V usage is TRBV12-3 or TRBV12-4 and J usage is TRBJ1-1; D is ambiguous. The V end lost 6 bases, the J end lost 6 bases, and 14 bases lay between the germline ends. The CDR3 is made up of 13 amino acids. The CDR3 protein is CASRPGFPAEAFF. Written as DNA, the CDR3 is TGTGCCAGCAGGCCCGGGTTCCCAGCTGAAGCTTTCTTT.

The chain is built from TRBV4-3 and TRBJ2-3; D is undetermined. Germline V gene lookup returns CDR1 LGHNA and CDR2 YSLEER. The germline V and J ends were trimmed by 0 bases and 5 bases, with 21 bases remaining between them. The length of the CDR3 is 18 residues. In DNA form, the CDR3 reads TGCGCCAGCAGCCAAGACACACCTACCGCAGGAATGAGAGATACGCAGTATTTT. As protein: CASSQDTPTAGMRDTQYF.

The chain links TRBV6-5 to TRBJ1-1; TRBD1 matches 8 bases. The CDR3 covers 14 residues. Germline CDR1 MNHEY, CDR2 SVGAGI. V lost 4 bases and J lost 5; bases outside the gene matches: 6. Here the CDR3 reads CASSSQGAATEAFF. CDR3 bases: TGTGCCAGCAGTTCCCAGGGGGCAGCGACTGAAGCTTTCTTT.

The chain links TRBV18 to TRBJ1-3, with D possibly matching TRBD1 (5 bases). This CDR3 contains 17 residues. Germline V lookup: CDR1 KGHSH, CDR2 LQKENI. Trimming pared 2 bases from V and 2 bases from J, leaving 16 bases between. In DNA form, the CDR3 reads TGTGCCAGCTCACCATCCCAGGGAGGGGCCCCTGGAAACACCATATATTTT. It translates to CASSPSQGGAPGNTIYF.

This clone was seen just once. The V gene is TRBV3-1 (or the pseudogene TRBV3-2), the J gene TRBJ1-2, with D tentatively TRBD1 (5 bases). The V and J ends lost 4 bases and 4 bases respectively, with 19 bases between them. This CDR3 region has 16 residues. Looked up from germline, CDR1 is LGHDT and CDR2 is YNNKEL (reference sequence). In nucleotides, the CDR3 is TGTGCCAGCAGCCTCGATGGAGCGTGGGGCGGCTATGGCTACACCTTC. It encodes CASSLDGAWGGYGYTF.

The chain carries TRBV6-4 and TRBJ2-1; D perhaps matches TRBD2 (6 bases). V shed 5 bases and J shed 3 bases, with 14 bases lying between them. The CDR3 covers 15 residues. Looked up from germline, CDR1 is MRHNA and CDR2 is SNTAGT. The CDR3 coding sequence is TGTGCCAGCAGTCGCGGGGTCGGCGGCTACAATGAGCAGTTCTTC. As protein: CASSRGVGGYNEQFF.

The chain joins TRBV7-9 to TRBJ1-2, with no clear D. V lost 1 base, J lost 8 bases, and 11 bases lay in between. This CDR3 has 13 amino acids. Germline CDR1 and CDR2: SEHNR and FQNEAQ (reference sequence). The CDR3 protein is CASSLEAGIGYTF. Written as DNA, the CDR3 is TGTGCCAGCAGCTTAGAGGCGGGTATCGGCTACACCTTC.